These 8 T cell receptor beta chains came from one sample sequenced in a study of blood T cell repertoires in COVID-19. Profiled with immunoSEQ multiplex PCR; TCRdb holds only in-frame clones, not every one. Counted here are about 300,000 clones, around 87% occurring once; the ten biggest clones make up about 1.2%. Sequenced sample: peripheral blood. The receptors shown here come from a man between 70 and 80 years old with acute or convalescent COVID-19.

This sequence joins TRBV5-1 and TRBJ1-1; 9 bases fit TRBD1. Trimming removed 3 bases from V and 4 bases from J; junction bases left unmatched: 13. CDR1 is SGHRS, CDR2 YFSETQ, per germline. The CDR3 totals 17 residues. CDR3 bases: TGCGCCAGCAGCTGGCTGAAACAGGGGGCCGATAGCACTGAAGCTTTCTTT. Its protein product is CASSWLKQGADSTEAFF.

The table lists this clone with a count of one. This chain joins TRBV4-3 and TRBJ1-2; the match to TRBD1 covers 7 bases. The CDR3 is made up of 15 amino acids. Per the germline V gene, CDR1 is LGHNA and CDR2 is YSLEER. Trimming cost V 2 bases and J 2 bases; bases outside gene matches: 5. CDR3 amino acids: CASSQTLTGNYGYTF. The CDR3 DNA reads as TGCGCCAGCAGCCAAACACTGACAGGGAACTATGGCTACACCTTC.

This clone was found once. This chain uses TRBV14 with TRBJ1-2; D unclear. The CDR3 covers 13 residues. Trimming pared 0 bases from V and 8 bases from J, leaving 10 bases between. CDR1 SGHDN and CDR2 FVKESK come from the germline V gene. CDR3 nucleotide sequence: TGTGCCAGCAGCCAAGAAGAGGGCGGCGGCTACACCTTC. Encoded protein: CASSQEEGGGYTF. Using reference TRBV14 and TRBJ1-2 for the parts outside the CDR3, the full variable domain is EAGVTQFPSHSVIEKGQTVTLRCDPISGHDNLYWYRRVMGKEIKFLLHFVKESKQDESGMPNNRFLAERTGGTYSTLKVQPAELEDSGVYFCASSQEEGGGYTFGSGTRLTVV.

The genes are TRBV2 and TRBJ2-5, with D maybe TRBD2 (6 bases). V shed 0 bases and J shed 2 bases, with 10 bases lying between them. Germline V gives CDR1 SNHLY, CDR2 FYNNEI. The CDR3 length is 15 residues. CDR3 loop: CASSEAPGLQETQYF. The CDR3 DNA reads TGTGCCAGCAGTGAAGCTCCTGGACTACAAGAGACCCAGTACTTC.

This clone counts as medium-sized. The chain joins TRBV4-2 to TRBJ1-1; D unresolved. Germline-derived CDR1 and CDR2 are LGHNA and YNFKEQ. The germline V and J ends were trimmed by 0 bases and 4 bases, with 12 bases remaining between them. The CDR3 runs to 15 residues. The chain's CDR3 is CASSQDRGSLTEAFF. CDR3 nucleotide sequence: TGTGCCAGCAGCCAAGATCGGGGATCCCTCACTGAAGCTTTCTTT.

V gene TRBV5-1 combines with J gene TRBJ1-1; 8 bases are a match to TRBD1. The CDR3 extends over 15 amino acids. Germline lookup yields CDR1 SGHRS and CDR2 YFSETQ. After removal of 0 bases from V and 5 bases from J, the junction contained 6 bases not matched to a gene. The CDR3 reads CASSLAGQGGTEAFF. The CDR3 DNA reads TGCGCCAGCAGCTTGGCCGGACAGGGTGGGACTGAAGCTTTCTTT.

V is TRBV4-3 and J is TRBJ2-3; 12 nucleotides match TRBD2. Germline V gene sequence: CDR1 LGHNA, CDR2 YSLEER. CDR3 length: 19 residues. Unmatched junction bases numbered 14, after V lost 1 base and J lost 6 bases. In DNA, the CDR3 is TGCGCCAGCAGCCAAGTGGCTAGCGGGGGGGCCTGGGGATCGGATACGCAGTATTTT. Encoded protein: CASSQVASGGAWGSDTQYF.

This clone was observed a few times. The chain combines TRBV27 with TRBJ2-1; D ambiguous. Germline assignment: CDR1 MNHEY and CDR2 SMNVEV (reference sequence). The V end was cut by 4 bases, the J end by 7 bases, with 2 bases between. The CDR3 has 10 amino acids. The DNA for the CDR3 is TGTGCCAGCAGTTCGAATGAGCAGTTCTTC. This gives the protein CASSSNEQFF.